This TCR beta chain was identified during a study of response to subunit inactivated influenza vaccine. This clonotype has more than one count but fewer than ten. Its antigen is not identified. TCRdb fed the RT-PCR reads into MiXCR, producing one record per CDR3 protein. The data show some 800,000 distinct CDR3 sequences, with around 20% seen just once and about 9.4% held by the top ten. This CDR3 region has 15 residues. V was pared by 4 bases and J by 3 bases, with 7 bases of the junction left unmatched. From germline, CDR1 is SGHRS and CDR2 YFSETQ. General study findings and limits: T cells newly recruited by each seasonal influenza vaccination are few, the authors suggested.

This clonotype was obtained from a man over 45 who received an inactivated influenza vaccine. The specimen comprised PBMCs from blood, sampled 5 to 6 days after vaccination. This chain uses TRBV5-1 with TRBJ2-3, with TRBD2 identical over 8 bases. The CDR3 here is CASSRRTSFTDTQYF. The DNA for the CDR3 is TGCGCCAGCAGCAGGAGGACTAGCTTTACAGATACGCAGTATTTT.